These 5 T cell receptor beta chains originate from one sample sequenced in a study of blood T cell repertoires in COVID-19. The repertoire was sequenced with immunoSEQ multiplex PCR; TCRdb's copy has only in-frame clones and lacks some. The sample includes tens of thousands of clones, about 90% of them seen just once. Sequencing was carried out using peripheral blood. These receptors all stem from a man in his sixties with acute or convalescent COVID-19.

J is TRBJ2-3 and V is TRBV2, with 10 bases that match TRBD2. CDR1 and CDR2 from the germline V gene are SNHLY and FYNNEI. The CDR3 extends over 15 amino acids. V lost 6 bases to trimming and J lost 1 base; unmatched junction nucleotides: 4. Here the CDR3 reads CASRRSGGGTDTQYF. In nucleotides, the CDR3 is TGTGCCAGCAGGAGGAGCGGGGGGGGCACAGATACGCAGTATTTT.

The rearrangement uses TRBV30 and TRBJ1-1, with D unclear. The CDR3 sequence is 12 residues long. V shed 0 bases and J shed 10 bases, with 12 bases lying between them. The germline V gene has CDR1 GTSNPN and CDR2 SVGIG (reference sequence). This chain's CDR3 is CAWSVSFAGAFF. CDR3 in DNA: TGTGCCTGGAGTGTAAGCTTTGCTGGAGCTTTCTTT.

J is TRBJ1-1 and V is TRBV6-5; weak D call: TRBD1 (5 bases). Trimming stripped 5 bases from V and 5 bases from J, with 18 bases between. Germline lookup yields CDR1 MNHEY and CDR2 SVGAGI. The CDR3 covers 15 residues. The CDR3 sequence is CASSTQGGASTEAFF. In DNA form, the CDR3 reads TGTGCCAGCAGTACTCAGGGAGGTGCGAGTACTGAAGCTTTCTTT.

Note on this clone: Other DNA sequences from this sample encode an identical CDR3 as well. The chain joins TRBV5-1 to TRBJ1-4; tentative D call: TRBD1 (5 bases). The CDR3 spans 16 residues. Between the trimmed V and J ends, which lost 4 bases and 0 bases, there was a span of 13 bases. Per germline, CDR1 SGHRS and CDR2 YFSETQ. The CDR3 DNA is TGCGCCAGCAGCCTCGGAGGGACCGCAACTAATGAAAAACTGTTTTTT. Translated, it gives CASSLGGTATNEKLFF.

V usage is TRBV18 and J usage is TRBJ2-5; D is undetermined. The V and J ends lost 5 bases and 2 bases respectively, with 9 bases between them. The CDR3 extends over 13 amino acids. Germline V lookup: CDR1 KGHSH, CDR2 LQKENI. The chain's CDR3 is CASSGRLQETQYF. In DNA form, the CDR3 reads TGTGCCAGCTCAGGCAGGCTACAAGAGACCCAGTACTTC.